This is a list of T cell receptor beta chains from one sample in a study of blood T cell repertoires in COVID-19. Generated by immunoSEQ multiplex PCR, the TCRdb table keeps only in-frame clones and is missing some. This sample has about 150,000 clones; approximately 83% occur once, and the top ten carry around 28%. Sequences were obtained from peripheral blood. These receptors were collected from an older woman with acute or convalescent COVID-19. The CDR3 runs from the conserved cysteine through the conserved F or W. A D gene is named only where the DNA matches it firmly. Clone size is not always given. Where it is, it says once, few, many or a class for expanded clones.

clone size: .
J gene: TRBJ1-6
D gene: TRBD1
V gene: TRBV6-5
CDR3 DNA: TGTGCCAGCAGTTACGGGGCGACAGGGGGATCTTCACCCCTCCACTTT
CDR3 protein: CASSYGATGGSSPLHF

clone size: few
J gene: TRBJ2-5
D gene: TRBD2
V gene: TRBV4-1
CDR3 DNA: TGCGCCAGCAGCCAGGGAGCACTAGCGGGGCCCCCGCAGTACTTC
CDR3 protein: CASSQGALAGPPQYF

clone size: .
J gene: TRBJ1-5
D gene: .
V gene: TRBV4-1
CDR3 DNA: TGCGCCAGCAGCCAAGAGCAGGGTAGGCCCCAGCATTTT
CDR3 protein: CASSQEQGRPQHF

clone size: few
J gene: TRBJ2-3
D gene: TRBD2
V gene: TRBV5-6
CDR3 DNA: TGTGCCAGCAGCCGGTGGGGGGGACTGCCAGATACGCAGTATTTT
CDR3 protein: CASSRWGGLPDTQYF

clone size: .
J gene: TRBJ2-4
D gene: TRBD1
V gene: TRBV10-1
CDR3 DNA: TGCGCCAGCAGTGGGGGGACAGCGAAAAACATTCAGTACTTC
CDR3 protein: CASSGGTAKNIQYF

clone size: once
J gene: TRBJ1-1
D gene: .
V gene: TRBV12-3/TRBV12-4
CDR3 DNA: TGTGCCAGCAGTTCCGCGCGATACACTGAAGCTTTCTTT
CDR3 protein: CASSSARYTEAFF

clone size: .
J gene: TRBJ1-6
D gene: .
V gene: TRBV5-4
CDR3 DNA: TGTGCCAGCAGCTCTCGGGGGGCCGGTTCACCCCTCCACTTT
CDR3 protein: CASSSRGAGSPLHF

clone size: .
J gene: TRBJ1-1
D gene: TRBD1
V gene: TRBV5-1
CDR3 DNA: TGCGCCAGCAGCTCTGGGACAGTAACGAACACTGAAGCTTTCTTT
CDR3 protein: CASSSGTVTNTEAFF

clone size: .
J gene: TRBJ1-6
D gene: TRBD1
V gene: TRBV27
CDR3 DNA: TGTGCCAGCAGTTTATCGCAGGGGGTCCATGGCTCCCTCCACTTT
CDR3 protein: CASSLSQGVHGSLHF

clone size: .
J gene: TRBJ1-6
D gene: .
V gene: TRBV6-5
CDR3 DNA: TGTGCCAGCAACCCTCCCGGAACCGGGAATTCACCCCTCCACTTT
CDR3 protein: CASNPPGTGNSPLHF

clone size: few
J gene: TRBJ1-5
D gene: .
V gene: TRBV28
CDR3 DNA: TGTGCCAGCAGTTTATACGCCCCGGGTAAGAACAATCAGCCCCAGCATTTT
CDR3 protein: CASSLYAPGKNNQPQHF

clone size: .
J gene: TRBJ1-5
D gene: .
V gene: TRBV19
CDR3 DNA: TGTGCCAGTAGGACCACGGGGAGCCCCAATCAGCCCCAGCATTTT
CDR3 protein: CASRTTGSPNQPQHF

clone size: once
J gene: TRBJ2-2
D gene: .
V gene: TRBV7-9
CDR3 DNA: TGTGCCAGCAGCTTAGCGGGCCCCTACACCGGGGAGCTGTTTTTT
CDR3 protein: CASSLAGPYTGELFF

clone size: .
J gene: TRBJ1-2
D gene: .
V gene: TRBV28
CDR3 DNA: TGTGCCAGCAGTTTATCAGGTGCTTATGGCTACACCTTC
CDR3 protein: CASSLSGAYGYTF

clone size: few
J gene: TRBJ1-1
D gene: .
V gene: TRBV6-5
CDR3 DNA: TGTGCCACCAGAATACCCCGTCGAACAAACACTGAAGCTTTCTTT
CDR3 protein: CATRIPRRTNTEAFF

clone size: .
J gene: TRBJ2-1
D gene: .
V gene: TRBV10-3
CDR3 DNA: TGTGCCATCAGTGAGCTGAGACAGGCCTACAATGAGCAGTTCTTC
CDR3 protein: CAISELRQAYNEQFF

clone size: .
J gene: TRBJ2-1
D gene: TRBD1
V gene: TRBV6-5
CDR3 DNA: TGTGCCAGCAGACAGGGGCAGTACAATGAGCAGTTCTTC
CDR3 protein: CASRQGQYNEQFF

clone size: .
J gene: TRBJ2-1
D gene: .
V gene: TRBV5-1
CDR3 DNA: TGCGCCAGCAGCTTGATGGGGGCCCTTTTTGGCAATGAGCAGTTCTTC
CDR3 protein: CASSLMGALFGNEQFF

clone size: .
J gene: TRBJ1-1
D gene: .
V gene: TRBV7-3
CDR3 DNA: TGTGCCAGCAGGCCTACAGGGACCCCCACTGAAGCTTTCTTT
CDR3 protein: CASRPTGTPTEAFF

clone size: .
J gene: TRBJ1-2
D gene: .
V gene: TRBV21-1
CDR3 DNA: TGTGCCAGCAGCAAGAGGGATGGCTACACCTTC
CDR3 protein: CASSKRDGYTF

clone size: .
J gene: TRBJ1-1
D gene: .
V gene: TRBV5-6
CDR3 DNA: TGTGCCAGCAGCTTACCTATGAACACTGAAGCTTTCTTT
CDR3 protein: CASSLPMNTEAFF

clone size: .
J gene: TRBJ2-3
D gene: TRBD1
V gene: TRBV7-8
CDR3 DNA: TGTGCCAGCAGCTTAGCCCCGGCCTCGACAGGGGGCTATTCAGATACGCAGTATTTT
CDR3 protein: CASSLAPASTGGYSDTQYF

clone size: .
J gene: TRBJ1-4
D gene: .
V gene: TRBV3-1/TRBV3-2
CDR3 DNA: TGTGCCAGCAGCTTAAGGACTGGGGAAAAACTGTTTTTT
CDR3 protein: CASSLRTGEKLFF

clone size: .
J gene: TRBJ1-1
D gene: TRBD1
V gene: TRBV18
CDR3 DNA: TGTGCCAGCTCAGCCGACAGGGGGGGTAGAGCTGAAGCTTTCTTT
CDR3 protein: CASSADRGGRAEAFF

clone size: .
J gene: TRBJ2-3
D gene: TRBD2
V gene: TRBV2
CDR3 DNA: TGTGCCAGCAAGGGACTAGGGGGGGCAGATACGCAGTATTTT
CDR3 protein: CASKGLGGADTQYF

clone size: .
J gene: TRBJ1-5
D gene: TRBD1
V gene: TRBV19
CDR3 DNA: TGTGCCAGTAGTATGGTGGACAGGGGGCTTAGCAATCAGCCCCAGCATTTT
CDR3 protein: CASSMVDRGLSNQPQHF

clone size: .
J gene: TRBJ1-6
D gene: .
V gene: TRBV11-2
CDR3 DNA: TGTGCCAGCAGCTTAGCCGGGAGTCGGAATTCACCCCTCCACTTT
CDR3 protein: CASSLAGSRNSPLHF

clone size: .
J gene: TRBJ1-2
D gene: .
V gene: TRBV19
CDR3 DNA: TGTGCCAGTAGTTTGGACAGCTATGGCTACACCTTC
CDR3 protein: CASSLDSYGYTF

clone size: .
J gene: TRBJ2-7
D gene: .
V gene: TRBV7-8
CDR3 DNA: TGTGCCAGCAGCTTAGCTAGCGGAACTTTCGGAGGCGAGCAGTACTTC
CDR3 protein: CASSLASGTFGGEQYF

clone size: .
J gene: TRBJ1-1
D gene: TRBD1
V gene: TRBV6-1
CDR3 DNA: TGTGCCAGCAGTGAACTGACAGGGATCGGCTCTGAAGCTTTCTTT
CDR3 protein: CASSELTGIGSEAFF

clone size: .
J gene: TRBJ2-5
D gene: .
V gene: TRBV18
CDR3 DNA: TGTGCCAGCTCTCCGATAGCAGAGACCCAGTACTTC
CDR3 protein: CASSPIAETQYF

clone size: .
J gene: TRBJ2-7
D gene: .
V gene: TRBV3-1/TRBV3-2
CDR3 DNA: TGTGCCAGCAGCACCCACGCGGGCGAGCAGTACTTC
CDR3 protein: CASSTHAGEQYF

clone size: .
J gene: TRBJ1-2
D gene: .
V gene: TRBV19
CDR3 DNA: TGTGCCAGTAGTATTGGCACGGGATATGGCTACACCTTC
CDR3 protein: CASSIGTGYGYTF

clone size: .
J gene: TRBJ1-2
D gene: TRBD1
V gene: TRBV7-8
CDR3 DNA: TGTGCCAGCAGCTTTAGGACAGGGAACAACTATGGCTACACCTTC
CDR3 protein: CASSFRTGNNYGYTF

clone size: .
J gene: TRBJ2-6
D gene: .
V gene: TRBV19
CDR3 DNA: TGTGCCAGTAGTATAGAGGGGGGGCCTGGGGCCAACGTCCTGACTTTC
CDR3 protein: CASSIEGGPGANVLTF

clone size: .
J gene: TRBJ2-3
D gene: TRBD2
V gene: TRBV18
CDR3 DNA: TGTGCCAGCTCACCACCCACGACTAGCCCCGATACGCAGTATTTT
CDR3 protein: CASSPPTTSPDTQYF